The rows below give T cell receptor beta chains drawn from one sample of a study of blood T cell dynamics during melanoma immunotherapy. Only in-frame clones appear in the TCRdb table, and some are missing; sequencing was by immunoSEQ multiplex PCR. Of around 10,000 clones listed, roughly 80% are singletons. Sequences were derived from blood, sampled from a patient treated with checkpoint blockade. The receptors shown here come from a human donor with melanoma. The CDR3 runs from the conserved cysteine through the conserved F or W. A D gene is named only where the DNA matches it firmly. The size field is filled for only some rows; it gives once, few, many or a size class.

CDR3 protein: CATSMTVEGYGYTF
CDR3 DNA: TGTGCCACCAGCATGACGGTGGAGGGATATGGCTACACCTTC
J gene: TRBJ1-2
D gene: NA
V gene: TRBV15
clone size: NA

CDR3 protein: CASSLESVIGTQYF
CDR3 DNA: TGCGCCAGCAGCTTGGAGTCAGTTATAGGGACCCAGTACTTC
J gene: TRBJ2-5
D gene: NA
V gene: TRBV5-1
clone size: NA

CDR3 protein: CASSKASILDQPQHF
CDR3 DNA: TGTGCCAGCAGCAAAGCTAGCATTTTAGACCAGCCCCAGCATTTT
J gene: TRBJ1-5
D gene: NA
V gene: TRBV21-1
clone size: NA

CDR3 protein: CASSPDRGEYTEAFF
CDR3 DNA: TGTGCCAGCAGCCCAGACAGGGGTGAATACACTGAAGCTTTCTTT
J gene: TRBJ1-1
D gene: TRBD1
V gene: TRBV7-9
clone size: NA

CDR3 protein: CASSPRTGGQETQYF
CDR3 DNA: TGCGCCAGCAGCCCTAGGACAGGGGGGCAAGAGACCCAGTACTTC
J gene: TRBJ2-5
D gene: TRBD1
V gene: TRBV5-1
clone size: NA

CDR3 protein: CASSPLPIAGGYYNEQFF
CDR3 DNA: TGTGCCAGCTCACCATTACCGATAGCGGGAGGCTACTACAATGAGCAGTTCTTC
J gene: TRBJ2-1
D gene: TRBD2
V gene: TRBV18
clone size: NA

CDR3 protein: CASSRDRGRYEQFF
CDR3 DNA: TGTGCCAGCAGCAGAGACAGGGGACGCTATGAGCAGTTCTTC
J gene: TRBJ2-1
D gene: TRBD1
V gene: TRBV7-2
clone size: NA

CDR3 protein: CASSLIPGANTGELFF
CDR3 DNA: TGCGCCAGCAGCTTGATCCCAGGGGCGAACACCGGGGAGCTGTTTTTT
J gene: TRBJ2-2
D gene: NA
V gene: TRBV5-1
clone size: NA

CDR3 protein: CASSLAVLPTDTQYF
CDR3 DNA: TGTGCCAGCAGCTTAGCGGTCTTGCCCACAGATACGCAGTATTTT
J gene: TRBJ2-3
D gene: NA
V gene: TRBV7-9
clone size: NA

CDR3 protein: CASSVREALVEQYF
CDR3 DNA: TGTGCCAGCAGTGTTCGGGAGGCCTTGGTGGAGCAGTACTTC
J gene: TRBJ2-7
D gene: TRBD2
V gene: TRBV6-1
clone size: once

CDR3 protein: CASSSGTGNEQYF
CDR3 DNA: TGTGCCAGCAGCTCCGGGACAGGGAACGAGCAGTACTTC
J gene: TRBJ2-7
D gene: TRBD1
V gene: TRBV13
clone size: NA

CDR3 protein: CASSLWESYEQYF
CDR3 DNA: TGTGCCAGCAGCTTATGGGAGAGCTACGAGCAGTACTTC
J gene: TRBJ2-7
D gene: NA
V gene: TRBV11-2
clone size: once

CDR3 protein: CASSQGVYNSPLHF
CDR3 DNA: TGTGCCAGTAGCCAGGGGGTGTATAATTCACCCCTCCACTTT
J gene: TRBJ1-6
D gene: TRBD1
V gene: TRBV19
clone size: NA

CDR3 protein: CASIIGGGTYNEQFF
CDR3 DNA: TGTGCCAGCATCATTGGGGGCGGAACATACAATGAGCAGTTCTTC
J gene: TRBJ2-1
D gene: NA
V gene: TRBV28
clone size: few

CDR3 protein: CASSGDRSNEQFF
CDR3 DNA: TGTGCCAGCAGTGGGGACAGGAGCAATGAGCAGTTCTTC
J gene: TRBJ2-1
D gene: TRBD1
V gene: TRBV6-1
clone size: NA

CDR3 protein: CASSKARATGYTF
CDR3 DNA: TGTGCCAGCAGCAAAGCGCGGGCGACCGGCTACACCTTC
J gene: TRBJ1-2
D gene: NA
V gene: TRBV21-1
clone size: NA

CDR3 protein: CASRPWTGTNQPQHF
CDR3 DNA: TGCGCCAGCAGACCTTGGACAGGCACGAATCAGCCCCAGCATTTT
J gene: TRBJ1-5
D gene: TRBD1
V gene: TRBV5-1
clone size: NA

CDR3 protein: CASSLTVNYGYTF
CDR3 DNA: TGTGCCAGCAGCTTAACGGTCAACTATGGCTACACCTTC
J gene: TRBJ1-2
D gene: NA
V gene: TRBV11-3
clone size: NA

CDR3 protein: CASTTPGQGNGYTF
CDR3 DNA: TGTGCCAGCACTACTCCGGGACAGGGAAATGGCTACACCTTC
J gene: TRBJ1-2
D gene: TRBD1
V gene: TRBV6-5
clone size: NA

CDR3 protein: CASSGQGNTGELFF
CDR3 DNA: TGTGCCAGCTCGGGACAGGGGAACACCGGGGAGCTGTTTTTT
J gene: TRBJ2-2
D gene: TRBD1
V gene: TRBV5-4
clone size: NA

CDR3 protein: CSARDWEKLFF
CDR3 DNA: TGCAGTGCTAGAGATTGGGAAAAACTGTTTTTT
J gene: TRBJ1-4
D gene: NA
V gene: TRBV20-1
clone size: few

CDR3 protein: CASSTSLGGDGYTF
CDR3 DNA: TGTGCCAGCAGCACTTCCCTAGGGGGCGATGGCTACACCTTC
J gene: TRBJ1-2
D gene: TRBD1
V gene: TRBV5-4
clone size: few

CDR3 protein: CASSATDQETQYF
CDR3 DNA: TGTGCCAGCAGTGCGACAGACCAAGAGACCCAGTACTTC
J gene: TRBJ2-5
D gene: NA
V gene: TRBV2
clone size: NA

CDR3 protein: CASSYSAGASYEQYF
CDR3 DNA: TGTGCCAGCAGTTACTCAGCGGGCGCCTCCTACGAGCAGTACTTC
J gene: TRBJ2-7
D gene: NA
V gene: TRBV6-5
clone size: NA

CDR3 protein: CASRPRGTDTDTQYF
CDR3 DNA: TGTGCCAGTAGACCCCGAGGGACAGACACAGATACGCAGTATTTT
J gene: TRBJ2-3
D gene: TRBD1
V gene: TRBV19
clone size: NA

CDR3 protein: CASSLQGPANTEAFF
CDR3 DNA: TGTGCCAGCAGTTTACAGGGCCCAGCGAACACTGAAGCTTTCTTT
J gene: TRBJ1-1
D gene: NA
V gene: TRBV28
clone size: NA

CDR3 protein: CASSHNTGVEQFF
CDR3 DNA: TGTGCCAGCAGCCACAACACAGGGGTTGAGCAGTTCTTC
J gene: TRBJ2-1
D gene: TRBD1
V gene: TRBV11-2
clone size: NA

CDR3 protein: CASSYSWGDTQYF
CDR3 DNA: TGTGCCAGCAGTTACTCGTGGGGGGATACGCAGTATTTT
J gene: TRBJ2-3
D gene: NA
V gene: TRBV6-5
clone size: once

CDR3 protein: CASSLEGTGNDGYTF
CDR3 DNA: TGTGCCAGCAGCTTAGAAGGAACGGGAAACGATGGCTACACCTTC
J gene: TRBJ1-2
D gene: NA
V gene: TRBV7-6
clone size: NA

CDR3 protein: CASSQAAGGPGEQFF
CDR3 DNA: TGTGCCAGCAGCCAAGCTGCGGGAGGGCCGGGTGAGCAGTTCTTC
J gene: TRBJ2-1
D gene: TRBD2
V gene: TRBV4-2
clone size: NA

CDR3 protein: CACRRWTGETDTQYF
CDR3 DNA: TGTGCCTGTAGAAGGTGGACAGGGGAAACAGATACGCAGTATTTT
J gene: TRBJ2-3
D gene: TRBD1
V gene: TRBV27
clone size: NA

CDR3 protein: CASSLALVNEQFF
CDR3 DNA: TGTGCCAGCAGCTTAGCGCTGGTGAATGAGCAGTTCTTC
J gene: TRBJ2-1
D gene: NA
V gene: TRBV7-6
clone size: NA

CDR3 protein: CASSTGPALTF
CDR3 DNA: TGTGCCAGCAGTACGGGGCCCGCGCTGACTTTT
J gene: TRBJ1-3
D gene: NA
V gene: TRBV28
clone size: few

CDR3 protein: CASSLSGQINYGYTF
CDR3 DNA: TGTGCCAGCAGCTTATCCGGGCAGATTAACTATGGCTACACCTTC
J gene: TRBJ1-2
D gene: NA
V gene: TRBV4-2
clone size: NA

CDR3 protein: CASSLTGMAGANYGYTF
CDR3 DNA: TGTGCCAGCAGCTTAACGGGGATGGCAGGGGCTAACTATGGCTACACCTTC
J gene: TRBJ1-2
D gene: NA
V gene: TRBV7-3
clone size: medium-sized

CDR3 protein: CASSLGTWGYNTEAFF
CDR3 DNA: TGTGCCAGCAGCTTGGGAACTTGGGGGTATAACACTGAAGCTTTCTTT
J gene: TRBJ1-1
D gene: NA
V gene: TRBV5-4
clone size: NA

CDR3 protein: CASSPATGRRTDTQYF
CDR3 DNA: TGTGCCAGCTCACCAGCCACAGGGAGGAGGACAGATACGCAGTATTTT
J gene: TRBJ2-3
D gene: NA
V gene: TRBV18
clone size: NA

CDR3 protein: CASSPEGIGANVLTF
CDR3 DNA: TGTGCCAGCAGTCCAGAGGGGATAGGGGCCAACGTCCTGACTTTC
J gene: TRBJ2-6
D gene: NA
V gene: TRBV27
clone size: once

CDR3 protein: CASSPQGGQPQHF
CDR3 DNA: TGTGCCAGCAGTCCCCAGGGGGGTCAGCCCCAGCATTTT
J gene: TRBJ1-5
D gene: TRBD1
V gene: TRBV7-2
clone size: few

CDR3 protein: CASSSPIRREQFF
CDR3 DNA: TGTGCCAGCAGTTCACCCATCCGCCGTGAGCAGTTCTTC
J gene: TRBJ2-1
D gene: NA
V gene: TRBV28
clone size: NA

CDR3 protein: CASSPGAAGNQPQHF
CDR3 DNA: TGTGCCAGCAGCCCCGGGGCGGCCGGCAATCAGCCCCAGCATTTT
J gene: TRBJ1-5
D gene: NA
V gene: TRBV6-5
clone size: NA

CDR3 protein: CASSPGTADNTEAFF
CDR3 DNA: TGCGCCAGCAGCCCCGGGACAGCCGACAACACTGAAGCTTTCTTT
J gene: TRBJ1-1
D gene: TRBD1
V gene: TRBV5-1
clone size: once